Shown below are 11 T cell receptor beta chains from a single sample sequenced in a study of shared clonotypes between healthy human individuals. CD45RO-negative, CCR7-selected cells formed the naive CD8 fraction, which excluded terminally differentiated effector memory CD45RA+ cells. The protocol was immunoSEQ multiplex PCR, while the TCRdb copy is restricted to in-frame clones and leaves out a portion. The sample lists roughly 1,800,000 clones, approximately 94% occurring once. The sequencing sample was made of naive CD8+ T cells sorted from blood. The receptor set was obtained from a man aged 18 to 35 in good health.

Turning to this clone: Distinct nucleotide sequences in the sample also encode this CDR3. The V call is TRBV6-6, the J call TRBJ2-2, with TRBD2 matching over 7 bases. The length of the CDR3 is 14 residues. V was clipped by 2 bases and J by 5 bases; unmatched bases: 2. Looked up from germline, CDR1 is MNHNY and CDR2 is SVGAGI (reference sequence). The CDR3 DNA reads TGTGCCAGCAGTTACACCGGGGGGACCGGGGAGCTGTTTTTT. This sequence encodes CASSYTGGTGELFF.

V and J are TRBV13 and TRBJ1-1; D uncertain. Germline assignment: CDR1 PRHDT and CDR2 FYEKMQ (reference sequence). The CDR3 contains 15 residues. The V and J ends lost 5 bases and 4 bases respectively, with 17 bases between them. CDR3 in DNA: TGTGCCAGCAGCCCACGCCGGACGGAAACCACTGAAGCTTTCTTT. Amino acid sequence: CASSPRRTETTEAFF.

This clone was recorded only once. The rearrangement links TRBV5-6 to TRBJ1-2; 10 positions agree with TRBD1. CDR3 length: 14 amino acids. Germline V CDR1 and CDR2: SGHDT, YYEEEE. J was trimmed by 4 bases and V by 4 bases; bases with no gene match: 4. In nucleotides, the CDR3 is TGTGCCAGCAGCGGACAGGGGGATGGCTATGGCTACACCTTC. This gives the protein CASSGQGDGYGYTF.

This chain connects TRBV19 to TRBJ2-7, with D hard to call. CDR1 is LNHDA, CDR2 SQIVND, per germline (reference sequence). The CDR3 sequence is 13 residues long. Trimming left V 3 bases short and J 2 bases short, with 8 bases between. The DNA of the CDR3 is TGTGCCAGTAGTATGGACGGTGCCTACGAGCAGTACTTC. It encodes CASSMDGAYEQYF.

DNA for the CDR3: TGTGCCAGCAGTTCTGGGGACATCAACCCTAATTCACCCCTCCACTTT. Translated: CASSSGDINPNSPLHF. This chain uses TRBV2 with TRBJ1-6; a weak D match, TRBD1 (6 bases). The CDR3 runs 16 residues. The germline V and J ends were trimmed by 5 bases and 6 bases, with 17 bases remaining between them. Germline V gives CDR1 SNHLY, CDR2 FYNNEI.

The chain combines TRBV4-1 with TRBJ2-7, with 7 positions matching TRBD1. V was clipped by 0 bases and J by 2 bases; unmatched bases: 7. The CDR3 covers 16 residues. Germline values: CDR1 MGHRA, CDR2 YSYEKL. This chain's CDR3 is CASSQDRGTVTYEQYF. DNA for the CDR3: TGCGCCAGCAGCCAAGATAGGGGGACAGTCACCTACGAGCAGTACTTC.

This chain connects TRBV5-4 to TRBJ2-2, with 12 bases fitting TRBD1. With V trimmed by 3 bases and J by 5 bases, 5 bases remained unmatched. The CDR3 spans 16 residues. Germline V gene sequence: CDR1 SGHNT, CDR2 YYREEE (reference sequence). The CDR3 DNA sequence: TGTGCCAGCAGCTGGGACAGGGGGCGATGGACCGGGGAGCTGTTTTTT. Encoded protein: CASSWDRGRWTGELFF.

This clone was seen a single time. V and J are TRBV10-3 and TRBJ2-7; TRBD1 matches at 8 bases. The trim removed 9 bases at V and 3 bases at J, leaving 7 bases unmatched. CDR3 size: 13 residues. Germline assignment: CDR1 ENHRY and CDR2 SYGVKD. CDR3 nucleotide sequence: TGTGCCATTACACAGGGGGGATACTACGAGCAGTACTTC. It is translated as CAITQGGYYEQYF.

V and J are TRBV11-2 and TRBJ1-1; no definite D call. V was shortened by 5 bases and J by 0 bases, with 16 bases between the two germline ends. This CDR3 region has 16 residues. Germline V gene data show CDR1 as SGHAT and CDR2 as FQNNGV. The CDR3 here is CASSPPLMGMNTEAFF. In nucleotides, the CDR3 is TGTGCCAGCAGCCCCCCCCTTATGGGGATGAACACTGAAGCTTTCTTT.

The chain recombines TRBV5-1 with TRBJ2-3, with D perhaps assigned TRBD1 or TRBD2 (5 bases each). This CDR3 comprises 17 residues. V lost 0 bases to trimming and J lost 2 bases, with 16 bases between them. CDR1 and CDR2 (germline): SGHRS, YFSETQ. This CDR3 is CASSLEVGAELTDTQYF. The CDR3 coding sequence is TGCGCCAGCAGCTTGGAAGTCGGGGCGGAGCTCACAGATACGCAGTATTTT.

The V call is TRBV29-1, the J call TRBJ1-2; D call uncertain. V lost 0 bases, J lost 4 bases, and 9 bases lay in between. Germline V CDR1 and CDR2: SQVTM, ANQGSEA. The CDR3 contains 13 residues. DNA of the CDR3: TGCAGCGTTGAAGACGAACGTCTCTATGGCTACACCTTC. It yields the protein CSVEDERLYGYTF.